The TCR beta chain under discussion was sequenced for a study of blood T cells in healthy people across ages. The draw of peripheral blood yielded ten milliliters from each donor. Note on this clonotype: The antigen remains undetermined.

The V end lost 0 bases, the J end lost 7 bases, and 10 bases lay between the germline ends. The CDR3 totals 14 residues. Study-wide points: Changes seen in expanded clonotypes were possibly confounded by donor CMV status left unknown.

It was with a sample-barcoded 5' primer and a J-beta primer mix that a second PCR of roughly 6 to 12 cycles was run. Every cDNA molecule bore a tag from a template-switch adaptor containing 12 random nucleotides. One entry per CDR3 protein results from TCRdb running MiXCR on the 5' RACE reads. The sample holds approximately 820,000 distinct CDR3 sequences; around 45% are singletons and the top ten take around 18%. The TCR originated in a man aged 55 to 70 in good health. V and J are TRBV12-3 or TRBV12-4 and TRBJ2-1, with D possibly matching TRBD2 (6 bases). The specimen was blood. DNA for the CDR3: TGTGCCAGCAGTTTAGCGATCGGGGGAAATGAGCAGTTCTTC. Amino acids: CASSLAIGGNEQFF.